This TCR beta chain came from a study of spatial heterogeneity in lung cancer. General study findings and limits: Among blood samples, ubiquitous expanded tumor TCRs appeared more at resection than at follow-up.

The time point denotes: sample taken at primary tumor resection. The sequenced material consisted of unsorted whole RNA from tumor, nontumor lung or frozen PBMC. Untreated early-stage non-small cell lung cancer patients, some 70 in total, were the donors. V was clipped by 3 bases and J by 9 bases, with 13 bases between them. Germline-derived CDR1 and CDR2 are SGDLS and YYNGEE. CDR3 length: 13 amino acids. This clonotype was observed many times. The antigen is not known. Individual TCR cDNA molecules each bore their own unique molecular identifier. TCRdb used MiXCR to reprocess the 5' RACE reads, holding one entry per CDR3 protein. The table has some 52,000 distinct CDR3 sequences, less than 9% seen once.

Sequences were derived from PBMCs, sampled at surgery. This TCR was recovered from a female donor with early-stage non-small cell lung cancer. V usage is TRBV9 and J usage is TRBJ2-1; TRBD2 is a possible D gene (5 bases). This CDR3 is CASSGLLVTEQFF. DNA for the CDR3: TGTGCCAGCAGCGGGTTACTAGTCACTGAGCAGTTCTTC.